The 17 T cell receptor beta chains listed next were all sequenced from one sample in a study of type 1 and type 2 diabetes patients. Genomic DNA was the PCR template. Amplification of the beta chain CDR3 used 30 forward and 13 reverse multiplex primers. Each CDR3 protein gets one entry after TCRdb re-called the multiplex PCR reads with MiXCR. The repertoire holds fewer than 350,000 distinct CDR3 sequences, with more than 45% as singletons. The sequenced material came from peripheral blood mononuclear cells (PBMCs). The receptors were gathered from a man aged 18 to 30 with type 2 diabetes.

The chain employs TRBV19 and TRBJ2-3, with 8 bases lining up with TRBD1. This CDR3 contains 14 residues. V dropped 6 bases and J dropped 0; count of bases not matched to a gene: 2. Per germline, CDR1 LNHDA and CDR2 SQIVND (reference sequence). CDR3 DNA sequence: TGTGCCAGTAGGGGACAGGCCAGCACAGATACGCAGTATTTT. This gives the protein CASRGQASTDTQYF.

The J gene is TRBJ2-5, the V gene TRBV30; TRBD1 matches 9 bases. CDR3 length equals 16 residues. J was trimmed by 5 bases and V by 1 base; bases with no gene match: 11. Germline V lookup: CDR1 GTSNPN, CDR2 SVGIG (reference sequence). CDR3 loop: CAWSAGQGSVVETQYF. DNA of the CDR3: TGTGCCTGGAGTGCCGGACAGGGGTCTGTAGTGGAGACCCAGTACTTC.

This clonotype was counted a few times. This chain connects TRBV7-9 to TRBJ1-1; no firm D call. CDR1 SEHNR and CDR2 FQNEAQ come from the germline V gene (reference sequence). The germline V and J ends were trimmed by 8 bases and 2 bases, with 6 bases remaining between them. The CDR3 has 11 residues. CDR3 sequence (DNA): TGTGCCAGCGGCGCCAACACTGAAGCTTTCTTT. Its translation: CASGANTEAFF.

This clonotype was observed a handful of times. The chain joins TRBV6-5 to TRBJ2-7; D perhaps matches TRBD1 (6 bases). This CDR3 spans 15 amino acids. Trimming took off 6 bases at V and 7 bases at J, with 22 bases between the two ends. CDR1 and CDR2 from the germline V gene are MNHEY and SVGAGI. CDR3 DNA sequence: TGTGCCAGCAGCCCCACAGGGAAGAGCAGGTCGGAGCAGTACTTC. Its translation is CASSPTGKSRSEQYF.

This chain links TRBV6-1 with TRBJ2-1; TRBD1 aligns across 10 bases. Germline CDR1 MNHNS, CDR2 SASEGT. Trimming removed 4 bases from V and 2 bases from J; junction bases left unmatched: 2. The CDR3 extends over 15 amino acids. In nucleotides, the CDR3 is TGTGCCAGCAGTGTAGGGACAGGGGCCTACAATGAGCAGTTCTTC. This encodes CASSVGTGAYNEQFF.

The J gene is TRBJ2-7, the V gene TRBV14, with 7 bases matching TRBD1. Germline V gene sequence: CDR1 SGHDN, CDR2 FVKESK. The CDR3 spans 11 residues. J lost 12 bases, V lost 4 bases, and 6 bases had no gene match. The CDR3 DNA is TGTGCCAGCAGCCTAGGGGGCCGGGGGTACTTC. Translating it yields CASSLGGRGYF.

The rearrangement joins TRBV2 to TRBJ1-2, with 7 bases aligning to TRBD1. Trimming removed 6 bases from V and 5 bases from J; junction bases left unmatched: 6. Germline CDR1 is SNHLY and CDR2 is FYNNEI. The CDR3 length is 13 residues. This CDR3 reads CASRDRVGYGYTF. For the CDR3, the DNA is TGTGCCAGCAGAGACAGGGTGGGTTATGGCTACACCTTC.

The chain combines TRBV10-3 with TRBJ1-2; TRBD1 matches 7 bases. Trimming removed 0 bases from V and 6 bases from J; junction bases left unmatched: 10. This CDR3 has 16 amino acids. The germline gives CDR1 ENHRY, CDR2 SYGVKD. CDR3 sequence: CAISESTGTGDDGYTF. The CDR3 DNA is TGTGCCATCAGTGAGTCGACGGGAACAGGGGACGATGGCTACACCTTC.

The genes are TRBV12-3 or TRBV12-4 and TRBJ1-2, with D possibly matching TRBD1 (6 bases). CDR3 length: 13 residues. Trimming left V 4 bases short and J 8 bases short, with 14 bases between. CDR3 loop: CASSSYRDGGYTF. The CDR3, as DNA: TGTGCCAGCAGTTCCTACAGGGACGGCGGCTACACCTTC.

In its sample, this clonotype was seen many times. CDR3 sequence reads: CATSSRAASGDEQYF. The CDR3 nucleotides read TGTGCCACCAGCAGCCGAGCGGCTAGCGGGGACGAGCAGTACTTC. This chain joins TRBV15 and TRBJ2-7, with TRBD2 identical over 9 bases. The CDR3 extends over 15 amino acids. V shed 3 bases, J shed 5 bases, and the junction held 8 bases outside the gene matches. Germline CDR1 and CDR2: LNHNV and YYDKDF (reference sequence).

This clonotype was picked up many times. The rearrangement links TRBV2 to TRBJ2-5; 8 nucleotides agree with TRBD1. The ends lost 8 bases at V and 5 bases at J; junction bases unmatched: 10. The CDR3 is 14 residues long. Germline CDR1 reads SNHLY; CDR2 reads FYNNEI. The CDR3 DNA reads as TGTGCCAGCCTAGGGACGGACAGGGCCGAGACCCAGTACTTC. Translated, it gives CASLGTDRAETQYF.

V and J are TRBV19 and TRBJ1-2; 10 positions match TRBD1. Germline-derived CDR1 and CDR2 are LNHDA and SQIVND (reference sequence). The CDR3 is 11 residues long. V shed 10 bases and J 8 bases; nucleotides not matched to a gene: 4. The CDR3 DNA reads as TGTGCCACCCGGACAGGGGGAGGCTACACCTTC. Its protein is CATRTGGGYTF.

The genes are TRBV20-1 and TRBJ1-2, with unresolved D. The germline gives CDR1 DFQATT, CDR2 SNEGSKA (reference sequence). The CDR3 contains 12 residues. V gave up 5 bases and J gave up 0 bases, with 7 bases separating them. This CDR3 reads CSALRPNYGYTF. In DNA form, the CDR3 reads TGCAGTGCTCTTCGCCCTAACTATGGCTACACCTTC.

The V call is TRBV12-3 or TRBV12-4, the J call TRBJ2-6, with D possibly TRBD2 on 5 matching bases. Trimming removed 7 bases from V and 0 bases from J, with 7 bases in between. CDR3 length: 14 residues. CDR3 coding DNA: TGTGCCAGCACTCGGGGCTCTGGGGCCAACGTCCTGACTTTC. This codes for CASTRGSGANVLTF.

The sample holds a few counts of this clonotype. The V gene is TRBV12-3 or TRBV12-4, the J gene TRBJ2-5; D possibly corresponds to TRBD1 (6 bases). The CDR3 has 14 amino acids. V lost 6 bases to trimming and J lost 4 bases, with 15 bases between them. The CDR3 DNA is TGTGCCAGCAGACAACAGGGTGCTGGAGAGACCCAGTACTTC. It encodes CASRQQGAGETQYF.

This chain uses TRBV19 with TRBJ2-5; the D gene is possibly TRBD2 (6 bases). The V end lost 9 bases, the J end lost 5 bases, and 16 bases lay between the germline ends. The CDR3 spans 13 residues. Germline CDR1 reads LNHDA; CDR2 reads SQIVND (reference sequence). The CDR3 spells CASSSYGGETQYF. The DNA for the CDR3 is TGTGCCAGCAGTTCATACGGAGGGGAGACCCAGTACTTC.

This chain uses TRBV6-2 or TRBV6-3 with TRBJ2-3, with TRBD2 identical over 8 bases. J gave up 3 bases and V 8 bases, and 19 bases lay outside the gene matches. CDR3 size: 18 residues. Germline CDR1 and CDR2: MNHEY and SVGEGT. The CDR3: CASRFLAGNPSSTDTQYF. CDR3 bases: TGTGCCAGCCGTTTTCTAGCGGGCAACCCTTCCTCGACAGATACGCAGTATTTT.